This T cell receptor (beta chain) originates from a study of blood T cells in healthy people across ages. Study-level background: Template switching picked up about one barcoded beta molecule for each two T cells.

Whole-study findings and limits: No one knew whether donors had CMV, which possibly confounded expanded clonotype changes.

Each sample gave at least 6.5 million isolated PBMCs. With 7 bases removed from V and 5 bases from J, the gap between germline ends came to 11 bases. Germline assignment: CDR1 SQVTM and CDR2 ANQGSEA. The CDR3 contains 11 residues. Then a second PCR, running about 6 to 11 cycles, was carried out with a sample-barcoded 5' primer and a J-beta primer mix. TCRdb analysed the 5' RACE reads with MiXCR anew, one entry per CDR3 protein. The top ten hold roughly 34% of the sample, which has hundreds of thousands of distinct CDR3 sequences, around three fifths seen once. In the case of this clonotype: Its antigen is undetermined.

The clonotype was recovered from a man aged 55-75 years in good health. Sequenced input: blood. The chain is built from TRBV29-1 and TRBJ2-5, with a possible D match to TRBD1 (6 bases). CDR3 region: CSGRTAETQYF. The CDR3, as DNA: TGCAGCGGGCGGACAGCGGAGACCCAGTACTTC.